This T cell receptor beta chain came from a study of response to subunit inactivated influenza vaccine. Trimming removed 0 bases from V and 5 bases from J, with 10 bases in between. The V gene's germline CDR1 is SGHAT and CDR2 FQNNGV. The CDR3 sequence is 15 residues long. This clonotype came up many times. TCRdb re-called the RT-PCR reads with MiXCR, one entry per CDR3 protein. This table has about 780,000 distinct CDR3 sequences, 15% to 20% appearing once. The clonotype was recovered from a man aged 45-65 years who received an inactivated influenza vaccine. The chain recombines TRBV11-2 with TRBJ2-2; D gene uncertain. The sample was PBMCs from blood, taken 5 days after vaccination. The CDR3 DNA reads TGTGCCAGCAGCTTAGAGGGGATTGGTACCGGGGAGCTGTTTTTT. Its translation is CASSLEGIGTGELFF.